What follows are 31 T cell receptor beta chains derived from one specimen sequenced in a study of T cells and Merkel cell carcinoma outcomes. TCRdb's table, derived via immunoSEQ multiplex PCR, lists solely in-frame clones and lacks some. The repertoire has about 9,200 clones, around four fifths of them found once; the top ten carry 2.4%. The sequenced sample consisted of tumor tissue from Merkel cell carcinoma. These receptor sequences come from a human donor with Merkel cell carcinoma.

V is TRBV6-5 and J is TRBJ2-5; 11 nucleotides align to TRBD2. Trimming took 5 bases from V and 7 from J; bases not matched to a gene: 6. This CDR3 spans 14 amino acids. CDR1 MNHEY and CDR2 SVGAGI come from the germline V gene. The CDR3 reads CASSALSGGGTQYF. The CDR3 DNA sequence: TGTGCCAGCAGTGCCCTTAGCGGGGGGGGGACCCAGTACTTC.

The CDR3 reads CASGGGQGPARGKNIQYF. The CDR3 DNA reads TGTGCCAGCGGGGGGGGACAGGGGCCAGCGAGGGGCAAAAACATTCAGTACTTC. The chain combines TRBV2 with TRBJ2-4, with 10 bases identical to TRBD1. The CDR3 runs 18 residues. V lost 8 bases to trimming and J lost 3 bases; unmatched junction nucleotides: 16. Germline V lookup: CDR1 SNHLY, CDR2 FYNNEI.

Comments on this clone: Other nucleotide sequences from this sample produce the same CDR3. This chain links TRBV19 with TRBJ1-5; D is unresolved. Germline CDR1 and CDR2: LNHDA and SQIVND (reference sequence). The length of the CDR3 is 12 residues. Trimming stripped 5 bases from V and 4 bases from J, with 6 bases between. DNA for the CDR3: TGTGCCAGTAGTTGGGGAAATCAGCCCCAGCATTTT. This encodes CASSWGNQPQHF.

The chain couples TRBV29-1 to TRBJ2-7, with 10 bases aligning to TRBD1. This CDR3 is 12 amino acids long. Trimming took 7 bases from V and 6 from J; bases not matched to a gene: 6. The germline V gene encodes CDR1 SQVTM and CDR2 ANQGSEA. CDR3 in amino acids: CSAGTGEAEQYF. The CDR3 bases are TGCAGCGCAGGGACAGGGGAAGCCGAGCAGTACTTC.

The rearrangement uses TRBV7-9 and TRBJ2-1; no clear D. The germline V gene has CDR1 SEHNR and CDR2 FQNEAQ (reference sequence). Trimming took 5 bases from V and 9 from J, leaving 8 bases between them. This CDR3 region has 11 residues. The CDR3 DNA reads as TGTGCCAGCAGCCCCGTCGCTGAGCAGTTCTTC. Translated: CASSPVAEQFF.

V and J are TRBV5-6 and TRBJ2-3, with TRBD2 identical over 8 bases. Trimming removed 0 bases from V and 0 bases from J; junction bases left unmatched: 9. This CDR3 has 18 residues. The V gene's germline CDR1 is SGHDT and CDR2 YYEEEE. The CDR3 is CASSLGLAGIPSTDTQYF. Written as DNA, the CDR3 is TGTGCCAGCAGCTTGGGTCTAGCGGGCATCCCTAGCACAGATACGCAGTATTTT.

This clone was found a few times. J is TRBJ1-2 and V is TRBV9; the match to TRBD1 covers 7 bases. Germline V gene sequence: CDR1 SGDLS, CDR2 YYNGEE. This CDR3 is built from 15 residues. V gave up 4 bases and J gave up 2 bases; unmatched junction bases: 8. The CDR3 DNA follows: TGTGCCAGCAGCCCGCAGGGGGGGATGAACTATGGCTACACCTTC. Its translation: CASSPQGGMNYGYTF.

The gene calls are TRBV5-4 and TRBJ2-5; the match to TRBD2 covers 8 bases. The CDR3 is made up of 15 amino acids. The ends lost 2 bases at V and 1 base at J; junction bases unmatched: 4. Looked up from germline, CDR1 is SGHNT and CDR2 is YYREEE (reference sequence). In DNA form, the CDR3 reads TGTGCCAGCAGCTTCGGCGGGGGGACCCAAGAGACCCAGTACTTC. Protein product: CASSFGGGTQETQYF.

The CDR3 nucleotides are TGTGCCAGCAGCTTCGGCCAGGGGGCATCTGGGGCCAACGTCCTGACTTTC. Translating it yields CASSFGQGASGANVLTF. This chain links TRBV5-8 with TRBJ2-6; 8 nucleotides match TRBD1. After removal of 2 bases from V and 1 base from J, the junction contained 5 bases not matched to a gene. This CDR3 has 17 residues. Germline values: CDR1 SGHTS, CDR2 YDEGEE.

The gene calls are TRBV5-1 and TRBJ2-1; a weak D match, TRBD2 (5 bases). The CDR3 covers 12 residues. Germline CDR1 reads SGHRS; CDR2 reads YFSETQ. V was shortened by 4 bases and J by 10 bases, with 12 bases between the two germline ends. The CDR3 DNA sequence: TGCGCCAGCAGCCTCGACTATACGGAGCAGTTCTTC. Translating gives CASSLDYTEQFF.

The CDR3 sequence: CASSLDPAEDTQYF. The CDR3 coding sequence is TGTGCCAGCAGCTTAGACCCCGCGGAGGATACGCAGTATTTT. This sequence joins TRBV7-9 and TRBJ2-3; unclear D gene. Trimming removed 1 base from V and 6 bases from J, with 11 bases in between. This CDR3 is 14 amino acids long. The germline CDR1 and CDR2 sequences are SEHNR and FQNEAQ (reference sequence).

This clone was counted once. CDR3 amino acids: CASSWDRANEAFF. For the CDR3, the DNA is TGTGCCAGCAGTTGGGACAGGGCGAATGAAGCTTTCTTT. The rearrangement links TRBV28 to TRBJ1-1; 9 bases match TRBD1. Germline V gene data show CDR1 as MDHEN and CDR2 as SYDVKM. V lost 4 bases and J lost 7; bases outside the gene matches: 4. The CDR3 sequence is 13 residues long.

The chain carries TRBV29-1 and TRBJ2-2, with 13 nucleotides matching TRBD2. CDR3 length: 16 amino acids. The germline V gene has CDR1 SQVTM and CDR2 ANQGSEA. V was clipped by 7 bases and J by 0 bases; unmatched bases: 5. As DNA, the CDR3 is TGCAGCGCCGGAGGACTAGCGGGGGCGAACACCGGGGAGCTGTTTTTT. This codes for CSAGGLAGANTGELFF.

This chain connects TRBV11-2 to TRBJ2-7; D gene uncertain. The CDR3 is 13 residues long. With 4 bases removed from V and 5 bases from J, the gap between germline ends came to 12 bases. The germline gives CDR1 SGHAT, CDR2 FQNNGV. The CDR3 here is CASSSIRYHEQYF. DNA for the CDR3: TGTGCCAGCAGCTCAATTCGATATCACGAGCAGTACTTC.

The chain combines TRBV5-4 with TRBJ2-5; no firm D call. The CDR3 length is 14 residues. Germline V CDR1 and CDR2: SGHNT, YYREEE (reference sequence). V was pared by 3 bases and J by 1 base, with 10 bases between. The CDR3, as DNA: TGTGCCAGCAGCTCGCAATGGGGCCAAGAGACCCAGTACTTC. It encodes CASSSQWGQETQYF.

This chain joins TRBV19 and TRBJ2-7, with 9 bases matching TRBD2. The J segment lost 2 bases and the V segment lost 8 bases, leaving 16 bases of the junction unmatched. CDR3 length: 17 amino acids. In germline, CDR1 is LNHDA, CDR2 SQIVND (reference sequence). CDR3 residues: CASRTSDLAGITYEQYF. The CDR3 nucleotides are TGTGCCAGTCGCACGTCTGACCTAGCGGGGATTACCTACGAGCAGTACTTC.

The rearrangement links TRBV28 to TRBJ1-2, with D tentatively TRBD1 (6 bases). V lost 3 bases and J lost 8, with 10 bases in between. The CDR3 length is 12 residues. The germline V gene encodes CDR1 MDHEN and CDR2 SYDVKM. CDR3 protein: CASSFRGGGYTF. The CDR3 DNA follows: TGTGCCAGCAGTTTCAGGGGCGGCGGCTACACCTTC.

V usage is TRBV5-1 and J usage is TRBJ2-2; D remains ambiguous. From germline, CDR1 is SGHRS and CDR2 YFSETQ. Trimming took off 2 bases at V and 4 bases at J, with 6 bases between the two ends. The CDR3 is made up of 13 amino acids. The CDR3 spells CASSLTVTGELFF. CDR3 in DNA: TGCGCCAGCAGCTTAACGGTCACCGGGGAGCTGTTTTTT.

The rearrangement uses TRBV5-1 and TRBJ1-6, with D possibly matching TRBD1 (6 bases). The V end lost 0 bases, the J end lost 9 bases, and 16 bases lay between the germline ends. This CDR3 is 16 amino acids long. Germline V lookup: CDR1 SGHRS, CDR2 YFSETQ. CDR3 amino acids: CASSLDTAGEGSPLHF. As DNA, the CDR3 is TGCGCCAGCAGCTTGGATACGGCAGGGGAGGGTTCACCCCTCCACTTT.

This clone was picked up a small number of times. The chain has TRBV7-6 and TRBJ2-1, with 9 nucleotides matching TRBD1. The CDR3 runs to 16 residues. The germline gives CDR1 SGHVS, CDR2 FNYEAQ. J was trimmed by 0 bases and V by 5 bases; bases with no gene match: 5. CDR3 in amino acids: CASSPQTGGSYNEQFF. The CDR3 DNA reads TGTGCCAGCAGCCCACAGACAGGGGGCTCCTACAATGAGCAGTTCTTC.

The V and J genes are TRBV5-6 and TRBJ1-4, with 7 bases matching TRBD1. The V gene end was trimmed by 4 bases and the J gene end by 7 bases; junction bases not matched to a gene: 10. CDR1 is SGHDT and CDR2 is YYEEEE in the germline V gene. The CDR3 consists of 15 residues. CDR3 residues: CASSKTGESGEKLFF. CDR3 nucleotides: TGTGCCAGCAGCAAAACAGGGGAATCGGGTGAAAAACTGTTTTTT.

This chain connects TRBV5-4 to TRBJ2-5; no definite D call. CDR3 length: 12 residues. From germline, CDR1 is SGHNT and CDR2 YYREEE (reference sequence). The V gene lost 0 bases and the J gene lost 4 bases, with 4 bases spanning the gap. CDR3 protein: CASSLGRETQYF. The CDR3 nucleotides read TGTGCCAGCAGCTTGGGTCGAGAGACCCAGTACTTC.

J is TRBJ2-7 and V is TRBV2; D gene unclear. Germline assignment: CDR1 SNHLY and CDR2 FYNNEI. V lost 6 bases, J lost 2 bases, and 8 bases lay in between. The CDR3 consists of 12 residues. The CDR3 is CASRDNTYEQYF. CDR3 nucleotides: TGTGCCAGCAGAGACAACACCTACGAGCAGTACTTC. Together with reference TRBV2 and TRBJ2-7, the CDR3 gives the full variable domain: EPEVTQTPSHQVTQMGQEVILRCVPISNHLYFYWYRQILGQKVEFLVSFYNNEISEKSEIFDDQFSVERPDGSNFTLKIRSTKLEDSAMYFCASRDNTYEQYFGPGTRLTVT.

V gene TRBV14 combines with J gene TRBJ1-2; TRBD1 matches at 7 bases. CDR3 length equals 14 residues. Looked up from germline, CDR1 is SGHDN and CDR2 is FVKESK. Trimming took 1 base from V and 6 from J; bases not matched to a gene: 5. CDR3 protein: CASSQAHRGHGYTF. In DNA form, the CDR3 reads TGTGCCAGCAGCCAAGCTCACAGGGGACATGGCTACACCTTC.

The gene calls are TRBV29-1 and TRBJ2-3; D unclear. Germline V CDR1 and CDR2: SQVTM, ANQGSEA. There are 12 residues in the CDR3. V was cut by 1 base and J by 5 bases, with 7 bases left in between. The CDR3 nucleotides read TGCAGCGTTGAAGGAAGTGGAGATACGCAGTATTTT. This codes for CSVEGSGDTQYF.

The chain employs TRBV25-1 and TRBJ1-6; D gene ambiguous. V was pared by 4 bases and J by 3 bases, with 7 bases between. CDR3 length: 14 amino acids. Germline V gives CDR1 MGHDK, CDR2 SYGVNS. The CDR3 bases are TGTGCCAGCAGTGCTCCAGACTATAATTCACCCCTCCACTTT. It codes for CASSAPDYNSPLHF.

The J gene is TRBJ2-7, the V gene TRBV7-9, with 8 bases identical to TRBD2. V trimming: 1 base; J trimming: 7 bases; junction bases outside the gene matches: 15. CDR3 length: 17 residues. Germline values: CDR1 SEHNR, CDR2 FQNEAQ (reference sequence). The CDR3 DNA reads TGTGCCAGCAGCTTAGGGGGCAGCGGGGGAGCCCGAGGGGAGCAGTACTTC. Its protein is CASSLGGSGGARGEQYF.

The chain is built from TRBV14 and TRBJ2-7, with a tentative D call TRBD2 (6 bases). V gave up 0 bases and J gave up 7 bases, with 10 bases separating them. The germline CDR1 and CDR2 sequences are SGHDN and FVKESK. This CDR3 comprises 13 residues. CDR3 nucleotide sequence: TGTGCCAGCAGCCAAGAATCGGGGGAAGAGCAGTACTTC. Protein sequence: CASSQESGEEQYF.

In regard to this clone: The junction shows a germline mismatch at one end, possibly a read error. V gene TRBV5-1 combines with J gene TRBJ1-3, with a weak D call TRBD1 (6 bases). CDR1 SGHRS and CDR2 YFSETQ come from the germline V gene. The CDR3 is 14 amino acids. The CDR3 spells CASSFTGSENTIYF. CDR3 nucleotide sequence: TGCGCCAGCAGCTTCACAGGGTCTGAAAACACCATATATTTT.

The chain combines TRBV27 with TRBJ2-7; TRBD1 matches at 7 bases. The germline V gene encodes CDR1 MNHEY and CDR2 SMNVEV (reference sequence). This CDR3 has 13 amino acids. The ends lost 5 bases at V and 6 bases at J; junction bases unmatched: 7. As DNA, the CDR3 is TGTGCCAGCAGTGGGACAGTGGGGAGCGAGCAGTACTTC. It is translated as CASSGTVGSEQYF.

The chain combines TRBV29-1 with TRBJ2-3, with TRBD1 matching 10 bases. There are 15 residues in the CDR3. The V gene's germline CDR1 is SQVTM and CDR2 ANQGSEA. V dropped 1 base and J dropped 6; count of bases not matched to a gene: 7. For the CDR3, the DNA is TGCAGCGTTGAAGCCCGGGACAGGGGAGCGGATACGCAGTATTTT. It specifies CSVEARDRGADTQYF.